This TCR beta chain came from a study of CD8 T cells in Susac syndrome. Random hexamers primed reverse transcription of about 0.45 to 1 ug RNA. TCRdb used MiXCR to reprocess the immunoSEQ multiplex PCR reads, holding one entry per CDR3 protein. The sample yields about 22,000 distinct CDR3 sequences, 85% to 95% seen once. TCR beta sequencing covered blood CD8+ and CD4+ T cells. Germline V gives CDR1 MRHNA, CDR2 SNTAGT. Trimming cost V 8 bases and J 0 bases, with 8 bases left between them. The CDR3 has 13 residues. The sequenced material came from CD8+ T cells from PBMCs. This chain uses TRBV6-4 with TRBJ1-5; a weak D match, TRBD1 (5 bases). The receptor was derived from a human donor in good health. Here the CDR3 reads CASATVSNQPQHF. The CDR3 nucleotides read TGTGCCAGCGCGACAGTTAGCAATCAGCCCCAGCATTTT.